Following are 25 T cell receptor beta chains from one sample sequenced in a study of T cell clones after liver transplantation. Assay used: immunoSEQ multiplex PCR; TCRdb lists only in-frame clones, some missing. The sample includes under 90,000 clones, about four fifths seen only once; the top ten take about 0.64%. Specimen: CD4+ T cells from blood, collected before liver transplant. Receptors originate from a human donor who received a liver transplant.

This clone appeared a few times. J is TRBJ1-5 and V is TRBV6-5; 7 nucleotides align to TRBD1. J lost 7 bases, V lost 6 bases, and 3 bases had no gene match. The CDR3 extends over 12 amino acids. The germline gives CDR1 MNHEY, CDR2 SVGAGI. The DNA of the CDR3 is TGTGCCAGCAGCACAGGGGAGCAGCCCCAGCATTTT. It translates to CASSTGEQPQHF.

This chain connects TRBV7-9 to TRBJ1-4; 9 positions agree with TRBD1. CDR3 length equals 17 residues. The junction had 5 bases not matched to a gene; V was cut back by 2 bases and J by 1 base. CDR1 is SEHNR, CDR2 FQNEAQ, per germline (reference sequence). The CDR3 is CASSLKGTGITNEKLFF. Here the CDR3 DNA reads TGTGCCAGCAGCTTAAAGGGGACAGGGATAACTAATGAAAAACTGTTTTTT.

V usage is TRBV5-1 and J usage is TRBJ2-6; D is unresolved. The germline CDR1 and CDR2 sequences are SGHRS and YFSETQ. V dropped 0 bases and J dropped 4 bases, with 11 bases sitting between them. CDR3 length equals 16 residues. The CDR3 loop is CASSLDPVPGANVLTF. Here the CDR3 DNA reads TGCGCCAGCAGCTTGGACCCCGTCCCCGGGGCCAACGTCCTGACTTTC.

The chain combines TRBV28 with TRBJ2-3; D uncertain. CDR3 length: 12 amino acids. The germline V gene has CDR1 MDHEN and CDR2 SYDVKM. V gave up 2 bases and J gave up 2 bases, with 2 bases separating them. CDR3 in amino acids: CASSLVTDTQYF. CDR3 sequence (DNA): TGTGCCAGCAGTTTAGTCACAGATACGCAGTATTTT.

V gene TRBV4-1 combines with J gene TRBJ2-1, with D maybe TRBD1 (8 bases). V was pared by 3 bases and J by 1 base, with 25 bases between. The CDR3 covers 20 residues. Germline loops: CDR1 MGHRA, CDR2 YSYEKL. CDR3 DNA: TGCGCCAGCAGCCACCGGGACAGGCGACTTAGCGGGTCTTCCTACAATGAGCAGTTCTTC. Encoded protein: CASSHRDRRLSGSSYNEQFF.

The rearrangement joins TRBV7-9 to TRBJ2-6; the match to TRBD1 covers 9 bases. The CDR3 is 17 amino acids. The V segment lost 5 bases and the J segment 0 bases; nucleotides outside the gene matches: 5. Germline CDR1 SEHNR, CDR2 FQNEAQ (reference sequence). The CDR3 sequence is CASSDGQGISGANVLTF. CDR3 sequence (DNA): TGTGCCAGCAGCGACGGACAGGGGATCTCTGGGGCCAACGTCCTGACTTTC.

This chain links TRBV28 with TRBJ2-2, with D perhaps matching TRBD1 (5 bases). Deletions cut 5 bases from V and 7 bases from J, with 11 bases between. This CDR3 region has 13 residues. The germline gives CDR1 MDHEN, CDR2 SYDVKM. The CDR3 DNA follows: TGTGCCAGCAGTGATCAGGGCCACGGGGAGCTGTTTTTT. Its translation: CASSDQGHGELFF.

J is TRBJ1-2 and V is TRBV6-5; D might be TRBD1 (6 bases). V was trimmed by 6 bases and J by 1 base, leaving 15 bases between them. The germline V gene has CDR1 MNHEY and CDR2 SVGAGI. The CDR3 contains 15 residues. CDR3 bases: TGTGCCAGCAGCTACGCAGGGGCGGGTAACTATGGCTACACCTTC. Translation gives CASSYAGAGNYGYTF.

This chain joins TRBV9 and TRBJ2-2; D is possibly TRBD2 (5 bases). CDR3 length: 16 residues. V shed 0 bases and J shed 3 bases, with 12 bases lying between them. CDR1 is SGDLS, CDR2 YYNGEE, per germline. CDR3 protein: CASSVVGVADTGELFF. The CDR3 bases are TGTGCCAGCAGCGTAGTGGGAGTCGCGGACACCGGGGAGCTGTTTTTT.

This chain links TRBV6-1 with TRBJ1-1, with 11 bases aligning to TRBD1. With V trimmed by 7 bases and J by 11 bases, 9 bases remained unmatched. Germline CDR1 is MNHNS and CDR2 is SASEGT. CDR3 length equals 13 residues. The CDR3 here is CASIKDRGLWAFF. The CDR3 nucleotides are TGTGCCAGCATTAAGGACAGGGGGCTCTGGGCTTTCTTT.

The CDR3 DNA is TGTGCCAGCAGTCATGACAGGCCGGGGGCTGAAGCTTTCTTT. Translating it yields CASSHDRPGAEAFF. V usage is TRBV6-6 and J usage is TRBJ1-1, with D perhaps TRBD1 (6 bases). The CDR3 is made up of 14 amino acids. Deletions cut 5 bases from V and 6 bases from J, with 16 bases between. Germline CDR1 and CDR2: MNHNY and SVGAGI (reference sequence).

The chain has TRBV5-1 and TRBJ2-2, with 8 bases aligning to TRBD2. Germline lookup yields CDR1 SGHRS and CDR2 YFSETQ. CDR3 length equals 17 residues. V lost 2 bases and J lost 6; bases outside the gene matches: 12. The CDR3 protein is CASSFSVLAGDPGELFF. CDR3 in DNA: TGCGCCAGCAGCTTCTCCGTGCTAGCGGGCGATCCCGGGGAGCTGTTTTTT. The full variable domain, in which reference TRBV5-1 and TRBJ2-2 provide the parts outside the CDR3, is KAGVTQTPRYLIKTRGQQVTLSCSPISGHRSVSWYQQTPGQGLQFLFEYFSETQRNKGNFPGRFSGRQFSNSRSEMNVSTLELGDSALYLCASSFSVLAGDPGELFFGEGSRLTVL.

The V gene is TRBV19, the J gene TRBJ1-5; D is undetermined. The CDR3 totals 13 residues. Between the trimmed V and J ends, which lost 7 bases and 2 bases, there was a span of 9 bases. The germline V gene encodes CDR1 LNHDA and CDR2 SQIVND (reference sequence). For the CDR3, the DNA is TGTGCCAGTACCCTAAGGGGCAATCAGCCCCAGCATTTT. Encoded protein: CASTLRGNQPQHF.

The gene calls are TRBV11-2 and TRBJ2-1, with no clear D. Germline V gene sequence: CDR1 SGHAT, CDR2 FQNNGV. Deletions cut 6 bases from V and 0 bases from J, with 12 bases between. This CDR3 is 15 amino acids long. CDR3 DNA: TGTGCCAGCAGAGTTCCAGGACGCTCCTACAATGAGCAGTTCTTC. Protein product: CASRVPGRSYNEQFF.

The rearrangement uses TRBV5-5 and TRBJ1-4; D remains unclear. Germline V gives CDR1 SGHKS, CDR2 YYEKEE (reference sequence). This CDR3 region has 12 residues. V was clipped by 2 bases and J by 16 bases, with 15 bases between them. CDR3 protein: CASSFVPTEPFF. DNA of the CDR3: TGTGCCAGCAGCTTCGTCCCAACAGAGCCGTTTTTT.

This chain uses TRBV7-9 with TRBJ2-7; 8 bases align to TRBD1. The CDR3 is 12 residues long. V was pared by 2 bases and J by 7 bases, with 1 base of the junction left unmatched. CDR1 and CDR2 from the germline V gene are SEHNR and FQNEAQ (reference sequence). As DNA, the CDR3 is TGTGCCAGCAGCTTACACAGGGGGGAGCAGTACTTC. Protein: CASSLHRGEQYF. Complete variable domain (other parts from reference TRBV7-9 and TRBJ2-7): DTGVSQNPRHKITKRGQNVTFRCDPISEHNRLYWYRQTLGQGPEFLTYFQNEAQLEKSRLLSDRFSAERPKGSFSTLEIQRTEQGDSAMYLCASSLHRGEQYFGPGTRLTVT.

The chain combines TRBV5-6 with TRBJ2-3; no definite D call. Trimming removed 2 bases at V and 6 bases at J, with 7 bases between. The CDR3 is 12 residues long. CDR1 is SGHDT, CDR2 YYEEEE, per germline. The CDR3 sequence is CASSFTADTQYF. The DNA of the CDR3 is TGTGCCAGCAGCTTCACAGCCGATACGCAGTATTTT.

The CDR3 DNA sequence: TGTGCCAGCACTCTACAGGGACGGATGAACACCGGGGAGCTGTTTTTT. This encodes CASTLQGRMNTGELFF. V and J are TRBV7-2 and TRBJ2-2; D is possibly TRBD1 (6 bases). The V end was cut by 7 bases, the J end by 1 base, with 16 bases between. In germline, CDR1 is SGHTA, CDR2 FQGNSA. This CDR3 has 16 amino acids.

The V and J genes are TRBV29-1 and TRBJ2-2; D is perhaps TRBD2 (5 bases). The CDR3 is 15 amino acids. V was cut by 3 bases and J by 3 bases, with 14 bases left in between. Germline values: CDR1 SQVTM, CDR2 ANQGSEA. The CDR3 bases are TGCAGCGTTGAGTACGAGGGAGTTTACACCGGGGAGCTGTTTTTT. Its protein product is CSVEYEGVYTGELFF.

This rearrangement joins TRBV5-4 to TRBJ2-1, with TRBD2 matching 9 bases. The V and J ends lost 4 bases and 3 bases, in that order; junction bases with no gene match: 5. The germline V gene has CDR1 SGHNT and CDR2 YYREEE (reference sequence). This CDR3 is built from 15 residues. CDR3 nucleotides: TGTGCCAGCAGCGACGGACTAGCGAACTACAATGAGCAGTTCTTC. Translation gives CASSDGLANYNEQFF.

CDR3 DNA: TGTGCCAGCAGTTGGGGGAGGGGACATCAGCCCCAGCATTTT. Its translation: CASSWGRGHQPQHF. The V and J genes are TRBV6-5 and TRBJ1-5, with D perhaps TRBD1 (5 bases). The CDR3 runs 14 residues. Germline V lookup: CDR1 MNHEY, CDR2 SVGAGI. Trimming took off 4 bases at V and 5 bases at J, with 12 bases between the two ends.

The V call is TRBV5-1, the J call TRBJ2-5; D is undetermined. Germline CDR1 and CDR2: SGHRS and YFSETQ. V was cut by 0 bases and J by 1 base, with 10 bases left in between. This CDR3 has 15 amino acids. The CDR3 nucleotides are TGCGCCAGCAGCTTGGAACCAGTGTCCCAAGAGACCCAGTACTTC. Translation: CASSLEPVSQETQYF.

As regards this clone: Other DNA sequences in this sample translate to the same CDR3. This sequence joins TRBV28 and TRBJ1-2; D is perhaps TRBD1 (6 bases). Trimming took off 7 bases at V and 1 base at J, with 19 bases between the two ends. Germline V lookup: CDR1 MDHEN, CDR2 SYDVKM. There are 16 residues in the CDR3. The CDR3 nucleotides are TGTGCCAGCATTTTCGGGGGGCGTGGGGGTAACTATGGCTACACCTTC. Protein product: CASIFGGRGGNYGYTF.

The J gene is TRBJ2-2, the V gene TRBV7-9, with 9 positions matching TRBD1. With V trimmed by 2 bases and J by 2 bases, 6 bases remained unmatched. The germline V gene encodes CDR1 SEHNR and CDR2 FQNEAQ (reference sequence). This CDR3 is 17 amino acids long. The CDR3 spells CASSLRTDRGNTGELFF. The CDR3 DNA follows: TGTGCCAGCAGCTTAAGGACGGACAGGGGTAACACCGGGGAGCTGTTTTTT. Full variable domain (rest looked up from reference TRBV7-9 and TRBJ2-2): DTGVSQNPRHKITKRGQNVTFRCDPISEHNRLYWYRQTLGQGPEFLTYFQNEAQLEKSRLLSDRFSAERPKGSFSTLEIQRTEQGDSAMYLCASSLRTDRGNTGELFFGEGSRLTVL.

The chain has TRBV18 and TRBJ1-2; the match to TRBD1 covers 8 bases. Germline V gene lookup returns CDR1 KGHSH and CDR2 LQKENI. The CDR3 has 13 amino acids. Trimming cost V 6 bases and J 0 bases; bases outside gene matches: 0. In DNA, the CDR3 is TGTGCCAGCTCGGGACAGGCTAACTATGGCTACACCTTC. Translated, it gives CASSGQANYGYTF. Complete variable domain (other parts from reference TRBV18 and TRBJ1-2): NAGVMQNPRHLVRRRGQEARLRCSPMKGHSHVYWYRQLPEEGLKFMVYLQKENIIDESGMPKERFSAEFPKEGPSILRIQQVVRGDSAAYFCASSGQANYGYTFGSGTRLTVV.